This entry lists 2 T cell receptor beta chains sequenced from one sample in a study of spatial heterogeneity in lung cancer. TCRdb processed the 5' RACE reads anew with MiXCR; each CDR3 protein has one entry. Of about 50,000 distinct CDR3 sequences listed, less than 9% are singletons. Time point in this sample: sample taken at primary tumor resection. No cell sorting; template was whole RNA from tumor, lung tissue or PBMC. The sequencing used PBMCs, collected at surgery. The receptors come from a female donor with early-stage non-small cell lung cancer.

J is TRBJ2-5 and V is TRBV20-1; a possible D gene is TRBD1 (6 bases). CDR1 and CDR2 (germline): DFQATT, SNEGSKA (reference sequence). The CDR3 loop spans 13 amino acids. V was cut by 4 bases and J by 4 bases, with 13 bases left in between. The CDR3 region has the DNA TGCAGTGCTATCGGACAGTCGGGAGAGACCCAGTACTTC. Amino acids: CSAIGQSGETQYF.

In the case of this clonotype: A much larger clone lies one base from this, so it may be a read error. This sequence joins TRBV27 and TRBJ1-6; 8 bases fit TRBD1. The V segment lost 7 bases and the J segment 7 bases; nucleotides outside the gene matches: 3. There are 13 residues in the CDR3. Germline V lookup: CDR1 MNHEY, CDR2 SMNVEV (reference sequence). For the CDR3, the DNA is TGTGCCAGCAACCGGGACAGGAATTCACCCCTCCACTTT. Its translation: CASNRDRNSPLHF.